This T cell receptor beta chain appears in the sequencing data of a study of early T cells in non-severe SARS-CoV-2 infection. Notes on the study in general: Clonotype matching in VDJdb favored anti-spike CD8 responses and did not capture private and CD4 specificities.

Germline trimming cut 5 bases from V and 1 base from J; bases unmatched to any gene: 19. This CDR3 is 19 amino acids long. The germline gives CDR1 MNHNY, CDR2 SVGAGI (reference sequence). The sample holds many counts of this clonotype. Antigen: not known. TCRdb fed the 5' RACE reads into MiXCR, producing one record per CDR3 protein. The data show some 96,000 distinct CDR3 sequences, with roughly 13% seen just once and 2% to 2.5% held by the top ten. The sequence derives from an adult who was a healthcare worker with PCR-confirmed SARS-CoV-2 infection or an uninfected control (not recorded which). The chain uses TRBV6-6 and TRBJ1-1; 7 bases are a match to TRBD1. The sequenced sample consisted of whole blood. This CDR3 is CASSGLQGKRGKKNTEAFF. CDR3 coding DNA: TGTGCCAGCAGTGGGCTACAGGGGAAAAGGGGGAAGAAGAACACTGAAGCTTTCTTT.